A single sample gave rise to the 17 T cell receptor beta chains below, sequenced in a study of blood T cells in healthy people across ages. Together with a sample-barcoded 5' primer, a J-beta primer mix was included in a second PCR lasting 7 to 11 cycles. TCRdb itself ran the 5' RACE reads through MiXCR, one entry per CDR3 protein. The sample shows around 1.5 million distinct CDR3 sequences, roughly 45% of them seen only once. Material: blood. These receptors came from a woman in her late teens or twenties in good health.

Concerning this clonotype itself: At one end the junction does not follow the germline gene, possibly because of a read error. The V gene is TRBV12-3 or TRBV12-4, the J gene TRBJ2-3; no clear D gene. The CDR3 has 15 residues. CDR3 DNA sequence: TGTGCCGGCAGGTGGGGAATTACTGACACAGATACGCAGTATTTT. This encodes CAGRWGITDTDTQYF.

This chain uses TRBV20-1 with TRBJ1-1, with D possibly matching TRBD1 (6 bases). Per the germline V gene, CDR1 is DFQATT and CDR2 is SNEGSKA (reference sequence). V was clipped by 5 bases and J by 0 bases, with 13 bases between them. The CDR3 runs to 14 residues. The CDR3 nucleotides read TGCAGTGCTGACCAAACAGGGATGAACACTGAAGCTTTCTTT. This codes for CSADQTGMNTEAFF.

The DNA of the CDR3 is TGTGCCAGCAGCCAAGGGGGAGGGGCAGTGAACACTGAAGCTTTCTTT. It translates to CASSQGGGAVNTEAFF. The rearrangement joins TRBV3-1 to TRBJ1-1, with a possible D match to TRBD1 (5 bases). Germline CDR1 and CDR2: LGHDT and YNNKEL (reference sequence). Trimming pared 1 base from V and 0 bases from J, leaving 12 bases between. CDR3 length: 16 residues. The full variable domain, completed using reference TRBV3-1 and TRBJ1-1, is DTAVSQTPKYLVTQMGNDKSIKCEQNLGHDTMYWYKQDSKKFLKIMFSYNNKELIINETVPNRFSPKSPDKAHLNLHINSLELGDSAVYFCASSQGGGAVNTEAFFGQGTRLTVV.

This clonotype came up a few times. V is TRBV6-6 and J is TRBJ2-7; TRBD1 matches at 7 bases. J lost 1 base, V lost 9 bases, and 3 bases had no gene match. The CDR3 has 12 residues. From germline, CDR1 is MNHNY and CDR2 SVGAGI (reference sequence). CDR3 DNA: TGTGCCAGTGAGGGGGCATCCTACGAGCAGTACTTC. Protein sequence: CASEGASYEQYF.

This clonotype has ten or more counts. The CDR3 here is CSGGLATDTQYF. The DNA for the CDR3 is TGCAGTGGTGGCCTAGCCACAGATACGCAGTATTTT. The chain carries TRBV20-1 and TRBJ2-3; TRBD2 might be the D (5 bases). The ends were cut back, 7 bases at V and 2 bases at J, with 10 bases in the middle. The V gene's germline CDR1 is DFQATT and CDR2 SNEGSKA (reference sequence). CDR3 size: 12 residues.

The rearrangement uses TRBV20-1 and TRBJ2-5, with TRBD1 identical over 10 bases. The CDR3 is 17 residues long. V shed 0 bases and J 5 bases; nucleotides not matched to a gene: 12. Germline V lookup: CDR1 DFQATT, CDR2 SNEGSKA (reference sequence). The CDR3 spells CSARDPGQGGREETQYF. In DNA, the CDR3 is TGCAGTGCTAGAGATCCTGGACAGGGGGGTCGTGAGGAGACCCAGTACTTC.

The chain recombines TRBV7-2 with TRBJ2-7; D is possibly TRBD2 (5 bases). Germline V gene lookup returns CDR1 SGHTA and CDR2 FQGNSA. V was shortened by 1 base and J by 5 bases, with 21 bases between the two germline ends. The CDR3 runs to 17 residues. The CDR3 sequence: CASSLESPSSRADEQYF. The DNA of the CDR3 is TGTGCCAGCAGCTTAGAGTCCCCTAGCAGTCGAGCGGACGAGCAGTACTTC.

The chain uses TRBV20-1 and TRBJ2-7, with 10 bases fitting TRBD1. The CDR3 runs 18 residues. J lost 2 bases, V lost 0 bases, and 13 bases had no gene match. Germline values: CDR1 DFQATT, CDR2 SNEGSKA (reference sequence). In DNA form, the CDR3 reads TGCAGTGCTAGAGATTTCTGGGCGCGGGACAGGGGTCCCTACGAGCAGTACTTC. Protein product: CSARDFWARDRGPYEQYF.

The chain uses TRBV11-2 and TRBJ2-3; TRBD2 might be the D (7 bases). The CDR3 contains 15 residues. The germline V gene encodes CDR1 SGHAT and CDR2 FQNNGV. Trimming took off 1 base at V and 7 bases at J, with 15 bases between the two ends. The CDR3 loop is CASSLGGGGWNTQYF. The CDR3 DNA reads as TGTGCCAGCAGCTTAGGGGGAGGGGGTTGGAATACGCAGTATTTT.

This clonotype has a handful of counts. The chain is built from TRBV28 and TRBJ2-7; D is unresolved. Per the germline V gene, CDR1 is MDHEN and CDR2 is SYDVKM. Trimming cost V 5 bases and J 3 bases, with 8 bases left between them. The CDR3 has 12 amino acids. In nucleotides, the CDR3 is TGTGCCAGCAGTCCTACCTACTACGAGCAGTACTTC. Amino acid sequence: CASSPTYYEQYF.

About this clonotype itself: The junction does not match germline at one end; this may be a read error. The chain links TRBV10-2 to TRBJ1-1, with a possible D match to TRBD1 (5 bases). CDR1 and CDR2 from the germline V gene are WSHSY and SAAADI. The CDR3 is 15 amino acids. The CDR3 DNA reads as TGCGTCAGCAGTGAGTCTGGGGGGGGGAACACTGAAGCTTTCTTT. Translation: CVSSESGGGNTEAFF.

The V call is TRBV20-1, the J call TRBJ2-3; 11 bases line up with TRBD2. J lost 5 bases, V lost 4 bases, and 2 bases had no gene match. The CDR3 has 13 amino acids. The germline V gene has CDR1 DFQATT and CDR2 SNEGSKA (reference sequence). CDR3: CSATGTSGDTQYF. CDR3 DNA sequence: TGCAGTGCTACAGGGACTAGCGGAGATACGCAGTATTTT.

The table lists this clonotype with a few counts. The rearrangement joins TRBV7-2 to TRBJ1-4, with no clear D. Trimming took 1 base from V and 5 from J, leaving 11 bases between them. There are 15 residues in the CDR3. Germline loops: CDR1 SGHTA, CDR2 FQGNSA. The DNA for the CDR3 is TGTGCCAGCAGCTTAGTTTCGGGCCTAAATGAAAAACTGTTTTTT. Translation: CASSLVSGLNEKLFF.

V is TRBV5-1 and J is TRBJ2-7, with 8 bases that match TRBD2. J was trimmed by 1 base and V by 4 bases; bases with no gene match: 7. The CDR3 totals 15 residues. Germline V lookup: CDR1 SGHRS, CDR2 YFSETQ. CDR3 amino acids: CASSAGTRDSYEQYF. CDR3 DNA: TGCGCCAGCAGCGCCGGGACTAGGGATTCCTACGAGCAGTACTTC.

The chain uses TRBV21-1 and TRBJ2-1; the DNA was not compared with TRBD1, the D call given in the table. TRBV21-1 counts as a pseudogene. CDR3 length: 15 amino acids. The CDR3 DNA sequence: TGTGCCAGCAGCAAAGGACAGGGGCACTACAATGAGCAGTTCTTC. This codes for CASSKGQGHYNEQFF.

This clonotype has only a few counts. The genes are TRBV12-3 or TRBV12-4 and TRBJ1-2; D is perhaps TRBD1 (5 bases). The CDR3 sequence is 13 residues long. The ends were cut back, 7 bases at V and 4 bases at J, with 13 bases in the middle. The CDR3 bases are TGTGCCAGCACCTTAGGGGCCACCTATGGCTACACCTTC. Translation gives CASTLGATYGYTF.

CDR3: CASGTSGGIDEQYF. In DNA form, the CDR3 reads TGTGCCAGCGGGACTAGCGGGGGGATCGACGAGCAGTACTTC. The V and J genes are TRBV6-2 or TRBV6-3 and TRBJ2-4, with 15 bases fitting TRBD2. The DNA end is more similar to TRBJ2-7, so the J call may be wrong. This CDR3 is built from 14 residues. Germline V gene lookup returns CDR1 MNHEY and CDR2 SVGEGT.